This TCR beta chain emerged from a study of blood T cells in healthy people across ages. Through a sample-barcoded 5' primer and a J-beta primer mix, a second PCR was run for roughly 7 to 11 cycles. Every sample produced at least 2.5 million CDR3-containing paired-end reads. MiXCR, applied by TCRdb to the 5' RACE reads, yields one record per CDR3 protein. The sample includes about 720,000 distinct CDR3 sequences, roughly 20% of them seen just once. Sequenced: blood. This sequence was found in a man between 65 and 85 years old in good health.

The CDR3 protein is CASSPRFSNTGELFF. Here the CDR3 DNA reads TGTGCCAGCAGCCCCCGGTTCTCGAACACCGGGGAGCTGTTTTTT. This chain links TRBV11-2 with TRBJ2-2; D is uncertain. The CDR3 is 15 residues long. V lost 5 bases and J lost 0, with 10 bases in between. CDR1 is SGHAT, CDR2 FQNNGV, per germline.